These 11 T cell receptor beta chains came from one sample sequenced in a study of vaccination effects on CD4 cells after COVID-19. ViraFEST assay sequencing came after antigen-specific CD4+ T cells were expanded with viral peptide pools. Having been cultured for around nine days, the cells underwent CD4+ T cell isolation. This person's SARS-CoV-2 infection, confirmed by PCR, occurred between March and December 2020. The protocol was immunoSEQ multiplex PCR, while the TCRdb copy is restricted to in-frame clones and leaves out a portion. The data show approximately 28,000 clones, 75% to 85% seen once. These receptors' targets are unknown. The sequencing used CD4+ T cells from PBMCs cultured with HCoV-NL63 spike peptides, collected before COVID-19 vaccination. The receptors were gathered from a human donor who had a prior SARS-CoV-2 infection.

The rearrangement links TRBV14 to TRBJ2-5; D is ambiguous. The CDR3 runs to 16 residues. V was shortened by 1 base and J by 4 bases, with 16 bases between the two germline ends. Germline-derived CDR1 and CDR2 are SGHDN and FVKESK. This chain's CDR3 is CASSQVSTPLGETQYF. The CDR3 region has the DNA TGTGCCAGCAGCCAAGTTAGCACACCATTAGGAGAGACCCAGTACTTC.

This sequence joins TRBV27 and TRBJ1-6; D is perhaps TRBD1 (6 bases). CDR1 is MNHEY and CDR2 is SMNVEV in the germline V gene (reference sequence). CDR3 size: 16 residues. V lost 4 bases to trimming and J lost 7 bases, with 17 bases between them. The CDR3 region has the DNA TGTGCCAGCAGTTCCAAAAGCGACAGGAGGAATTCACCCCTCCACTTT. Amino acid sequence: CASSSKSDRRNSPLHF.

This clone was counted between two and nine times. This chain uses TRBV9 with TRBJ2-3; D possibly uses TRBD1 or TRBD2 (5 bases each). Germline V gene lookup returns CDR1 SGDLS and CDR2 YYNGEE. V gave up 3 bases and J gave up 1 base, with 15 bases separating them. The CDR3 consists of 16 residues. In DNA form, the CDR3 reads TGTGCCAGCAGCGAGGGACGATCGACTCGCACAGATACGCAGTATTTT. Encoded protein: CASSEGRSTRTDTQYF.

This chain joins TRBV6-6 and TRBJ1-3, with D uncertain. The CDR3 sequence is 15 residues long. Germline CDR1 and CDR2: MNHNY and SVGAGI (reference sequence). Trimming cost V 6 bases and J 4 bases, with 16 bases left between them. Here the CDR3 DNA reads TGTGCCAGCAGCGGAACACAAACGTCCGGAAACACCATATATTTT. Translated, it gives CASSGTQTSGNTIYF.

The V and J genes are TRBV4-1 and TRBJ2-3; 7 positions match TRBD2. Germline CDR1 reads MGHRA; CDR2 reads YSYEKL. The CDR3 loop spans 15 amino acids. J lost 4 bases, V lost 0 bases, and 4 bases had no gene match. CDR3 sequence (DNA): TGCGCCAGCAGCCAAGATTCCCGGGAGGCAGATACGCAGTATTTT. It yields the protein CASSQDSREADTQYF.

The J gene is TRBJ2-1, the V gene TRBV25-1; tentative D call: TRBD1 (6 bases). Germline-derived CDR1 and CDR2 are MGHDK and SYGVNS. The CDR3 length is 13 residues. Trimming removed 1 base at V and 8 bases at J, with 9 bases between. CDR3 residues: CASSELNRDEQFF. CDR3 sequence (DNA): TGTGCCAGCAGTGAATTGAACAGGGATGAGCAGTTCTTC.

The sample holds a few counts of this clone. The chain couples TRBV5-4 to TRBJ2-1, with no clear D. V was shortened by 0 bases and J by 6 bases, with 7 bases between the two germline ends. The CDR3 totals 13 residues. Per germline, CDR1 SGHNT and CDR2 YYREEE (reference sequence). The CDR3 DNA is TGTGCCAGCAGCTTGGATCGGGTCAATGAGCAGTTCTTC. It translates to CASSLDRVNEQFF. The complete variable domain, with remaining parts taken from reference TRBV5-4 and TRBJ2-1, reads ETGVTQSPTHLIKTRGQQVTLRCSSQSGHNTVSWYQQALGQGPQFIFQYYREEENGRGNFPPRFSGLQFPNYSSELNVNALELDDSALYLCASSLDRVNEQFFGPGTRLTVL.

V and J are TRBV13 and TRBJ1-5; D may be TRBD1 (5 bases). Trimming removed 0 bases at V and 0 bases at J, with 15 bases between. Per germline, CDR1 PRHDT and CDR2 FYEKMQ (reference sequence). The CDR3 has 18 amino acids. The CDR3 coding sequence is TGTGCCAGCAGCTTAGGCCCCCCGGGGGGAAATAGCAATCAGCCCCAGCATTTT. This codes for CASSLGPPGGNSNQPQHF.

V and J are TRBV24-1 and TRBJ2-1, with 15 bases fitting TRBD2. This CDR3 region has 17 residues. Per germline, CDR1 KGHDR and CDR2 SFDVKD. V lost 4 bases, J lost 6 bases, and 6 bases stayed unmatched. The CDR3: CATSEHRTSGRGNEQFF. CDR3 in DNA: TGTGCCACCAGTGAACACCGGACTAGCGGGAGGGGCAATGAGCAGTTCTTC.

The rearrangement links TRBV4-1 to TRBJ2-1, with D possibly TRBD2 on 6 matching bases. The CDR3 contains 16 residues. Germline lookup yields CDR1 MGHRA and CDR2 YSYEKL. V was pared by 1 base and J by 0 bases, with 10 bases between. The CDR3 DNA follows: TGCGCCAGCAGCCAAGTTCCCGGGAGCTCCTACAATGAGCAGTTCTTC. Translating gives CASSQVPGSSYNEQFF.

A few counts support this clone. The chain joins TRBV2 to TRBJ1-1, with TRBD1 matching over 8 bases. J was trimmed by 8 bases and V by 4 bases; bases with no gene match: 9. The CDR3 consists of 14 residues. Germline values: CDR1 SNHLY, CDR2 FYNNEI. CDR3 sequence: CASSGSYRTGEAFF. The CDR3 DNA is TGTGCCAGCAGTGGGTCATACAGGACAGGGGAAGCTTTCTTT. Together with reference TRBV2 and TRBJ1-1, the CDR3 gives the full variable domain: EPEVTQTPSHQVTQMGQEVILRCVPISNHLYFYWYRQILGQKVEFLVSFYNNEISEKSEIFDDQFSVERPDGSNFTLKIRSTKLEDSAMYFCASSGSYRTGEAFFGQGTRLTVV.